Below, one T cell receptor (beta chain) is given with its context. The sample originates from a study of cytomegalovirus exposure and HLA in healthy donors. Germline V gives CDR1 SNHLY, CDR2 FYNNEI. Unmatched junction bases numbered 7, after V lost 3 bases and J lost 0 bases. The CDR3 loop spans 16 amino acids. 13 Jbeta primers and 60 Vbeta primers were used for the PCR. Sequenced by immunoSEQ multiplex PCR; TCRdb stores in-frame clones only, minus some. In the table there are roughly 150,000 clones, approximately 79% of which are singletons. The genes are TRBV2 and TRBJ1-1, with 7 bases that match TRBD1. The receptor's source is a woman between 50 and 59 years old in good health and CMV-seropositive. Sample: PBMCs. The CDR3 here is CASSETGSVLNTEAFF. The DNA for the CDR3 is TGTGCCAGCAGTGAGACAGGGTCCGTCCTGAACACTGAAGCTTTCTTT.